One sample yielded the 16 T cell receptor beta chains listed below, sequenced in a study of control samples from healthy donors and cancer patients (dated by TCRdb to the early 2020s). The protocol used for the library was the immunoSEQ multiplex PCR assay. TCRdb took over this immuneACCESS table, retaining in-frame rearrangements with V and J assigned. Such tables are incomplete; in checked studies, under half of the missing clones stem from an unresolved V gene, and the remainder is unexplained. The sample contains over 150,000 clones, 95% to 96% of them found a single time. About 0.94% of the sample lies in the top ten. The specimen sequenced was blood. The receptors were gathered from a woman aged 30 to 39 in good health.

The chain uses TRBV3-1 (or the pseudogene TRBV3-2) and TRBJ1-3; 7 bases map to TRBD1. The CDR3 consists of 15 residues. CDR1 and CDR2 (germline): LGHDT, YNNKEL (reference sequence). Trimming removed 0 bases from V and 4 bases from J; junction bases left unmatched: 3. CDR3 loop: CASSQDRGYGNTIYF. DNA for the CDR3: TGTGCCAGCAGCCAAGACAGGGGGTACGGAAACACCATATATTTT.

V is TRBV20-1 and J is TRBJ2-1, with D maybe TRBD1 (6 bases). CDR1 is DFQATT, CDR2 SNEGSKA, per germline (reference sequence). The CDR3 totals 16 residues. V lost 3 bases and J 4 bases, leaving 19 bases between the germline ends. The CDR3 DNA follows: TGCAGTGCTAGTTCCCCGGGACACGAAACATACAATGAGCAGTTCTTC. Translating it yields CSASSPGHETYNEQFF.

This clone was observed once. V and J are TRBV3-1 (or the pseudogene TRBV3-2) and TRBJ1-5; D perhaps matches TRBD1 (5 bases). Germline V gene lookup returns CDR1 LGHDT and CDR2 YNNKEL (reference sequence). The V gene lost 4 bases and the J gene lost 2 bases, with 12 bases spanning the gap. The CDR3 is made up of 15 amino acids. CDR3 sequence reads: CASSRSGGGNQPQHF. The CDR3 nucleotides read TGTGCCAGCAGCCGGTCCGGGGGAGGCAATCAGCCCCAGCATTTT.

CDR3 bases: TGTGCCAGCAGCTCGGGACTAGCGGGATCAGATACGCAGTATTTT. Its protein is CASSSGLAGSDTQYF. V usage is TRBV5-8 and J usage is TRBJ2-3, with 13 bases matching TRBD2. Losses at the gene ends were 3 bases for V and 4 bases for J; bases not matched to a gene: 2. Looked up from germline, CDR1 is SGHTS and CDR2 is YDEGEE. The CDR3 totals 15 residues. Drawing the rest from reference TRBV5-8 and TRBJ2-3, the complete variable domain is EAGVTQSPTHLIKTRGQQATLRCSPISGHTSVYWYQQALGLGLQFLLWYDEGEERNRGNFPPRFSGRQFPNYSSELNVNALELEDSALYLCASSSGLAGSDTQYFGPGTRLTVL.

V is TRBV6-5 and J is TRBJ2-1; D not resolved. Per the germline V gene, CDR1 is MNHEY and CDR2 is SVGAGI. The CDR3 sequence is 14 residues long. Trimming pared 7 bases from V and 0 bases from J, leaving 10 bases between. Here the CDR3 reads CASTASGSYNEQFF. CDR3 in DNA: TGTGCCAGCACGGCCTCAGGCTCCTACAATGAGCAGTTCTTC.

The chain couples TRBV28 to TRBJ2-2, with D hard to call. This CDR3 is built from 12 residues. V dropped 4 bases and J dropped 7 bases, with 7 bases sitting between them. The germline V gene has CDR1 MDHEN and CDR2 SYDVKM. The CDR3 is CASSSVVGELFF. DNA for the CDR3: TGTGCCAGCAGTTCAGTCGTCGGGGAGCTGTTTTTT.

The CDR3 loop is CASSIQGSPYEQYF. In DNA form, the CDR3 reads TGTGCCAGTAGTATACAGGGATCGCCATACGAGCAGTACTTC. The chain uses TRBV19 and TRBJ2-7, with D perhaps TRBD1 (5 bases). This CDR3 is 14 amino acids long. Germline V gene lookup returns CDR1 LNHDA and CDR2 SQIVND (reference sequence). V was clipped by 2 bases and J by 4 bases, with 12 bases between them. The entire variable domain, with the rest obtained from reference TRBV19 and TRBJ2-7, is as follows: DGGITQSPKYLFRKEGQNVTLSCEQNLNHDAMYWYRQDPGQGLRLIYYSQIVNDFQKGDIAEGYSVSREKKESFPLTVTSAQKNPTAFYLCASSIQGSPYEQYFGPGTRLTVT.

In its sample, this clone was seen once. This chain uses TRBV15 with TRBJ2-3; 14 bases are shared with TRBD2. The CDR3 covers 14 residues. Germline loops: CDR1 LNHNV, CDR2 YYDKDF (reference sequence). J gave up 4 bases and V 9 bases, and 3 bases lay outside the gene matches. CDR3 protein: CATTSGREADTQYF. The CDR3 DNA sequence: TGTGCCACGACTAGCGGGAGGGAGGCAGATACGCAGTATTTT. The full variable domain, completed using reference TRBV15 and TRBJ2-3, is DAMVIQNPRYQVTQFGKPVTLSCSQTLNHNVMYWYQQKSSQAPKLLFHYYDKDFNNEADTPDNFQSRRPNTSFCFLDIRSPGLGDTAMYLCATTSGREADTQYFGPGTRLTVL.

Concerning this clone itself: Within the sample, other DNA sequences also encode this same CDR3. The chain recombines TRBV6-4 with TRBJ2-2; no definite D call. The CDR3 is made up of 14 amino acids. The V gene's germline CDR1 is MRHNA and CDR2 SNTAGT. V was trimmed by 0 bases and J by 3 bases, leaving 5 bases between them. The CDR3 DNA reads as TGTGCCAGCAGTGACTCCCAGGACACCGGGGAGCTGTTTTTT. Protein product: CASSDSQDTGELFF.

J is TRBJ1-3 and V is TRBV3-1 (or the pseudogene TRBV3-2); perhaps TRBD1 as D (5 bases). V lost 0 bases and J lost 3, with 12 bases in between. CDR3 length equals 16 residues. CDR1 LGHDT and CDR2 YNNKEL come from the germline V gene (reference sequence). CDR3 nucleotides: TGTGCCAGCAGCCAAGATCCGGGGCAGCTTGGAAACACCATATATTTT. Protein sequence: CASSQDPGQLGNTIYF.

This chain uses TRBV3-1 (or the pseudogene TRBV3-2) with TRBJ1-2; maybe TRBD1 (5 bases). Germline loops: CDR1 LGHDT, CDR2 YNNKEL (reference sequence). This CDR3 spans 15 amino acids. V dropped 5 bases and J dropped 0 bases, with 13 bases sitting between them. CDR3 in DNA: TGTGCCAGCAGCTTCGGGGGGGGTGCTAACTATGGCTACACCTTC. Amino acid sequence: CASSFGGGANYGYTF.

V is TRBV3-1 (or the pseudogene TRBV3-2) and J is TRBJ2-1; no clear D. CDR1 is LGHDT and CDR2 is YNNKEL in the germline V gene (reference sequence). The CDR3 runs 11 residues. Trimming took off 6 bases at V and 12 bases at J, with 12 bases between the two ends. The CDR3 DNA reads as TGTGCCAGCAGTTCTTTAAAGGGGCAGTTCTTC. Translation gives CASSSLKGQFF.

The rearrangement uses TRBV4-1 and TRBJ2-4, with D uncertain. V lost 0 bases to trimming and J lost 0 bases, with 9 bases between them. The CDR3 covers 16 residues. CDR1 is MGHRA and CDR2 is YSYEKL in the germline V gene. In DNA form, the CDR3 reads TGCGCCAGCAGCCAAGATCGGGTCTCAGCCAAAAACATTCAGTACTTC. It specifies CASSQDRVSAKNIQYF.

CDR3 DNA: TGTGCCAGTAGTCCCGGGACCACCTACGAGCAGTACTTC. Translated, it gives CASSPGTTYEQYF. The chain joins TRBV19 to TRBJ2-7; either TRBD1 or TRBD2 may fit D (5 bases each). From germline, CDR1 is LNHDA and CDR2 SQIVND (reference sequence). The CDR3 covers 13 residues. Trimming cost V 5 bases and J 2 bases, with 10 bases left between them.

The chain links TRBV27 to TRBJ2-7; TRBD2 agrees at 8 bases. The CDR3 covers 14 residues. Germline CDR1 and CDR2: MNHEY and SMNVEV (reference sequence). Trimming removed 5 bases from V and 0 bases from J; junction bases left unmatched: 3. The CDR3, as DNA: TGTGCCAGCAGTCGTAGCGGGGACTCCTACGAGCAGTACTTC. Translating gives CASSRSGDSYEQYF.

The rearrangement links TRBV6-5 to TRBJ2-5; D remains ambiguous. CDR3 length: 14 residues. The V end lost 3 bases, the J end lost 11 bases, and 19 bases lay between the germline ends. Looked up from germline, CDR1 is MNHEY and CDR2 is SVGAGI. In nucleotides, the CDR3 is TGTGCCAGCAGTTATCGACAACGCAAAACAAGTCAGTACTTC. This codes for CASSYRQRKTSQYF.